This TCR beta chain is drawn from a study of Ad26.COV2.S vaccination and SARS-CoV-2 variants. The CDR3 extends over 14 amino acids. Trimming shortened V by 7 bases and J by 5 bases, and 15 bases separated the two germline ends. Per germline, CDR1 SGHAT and CDR2 FQNNGV. The treatment is: some 19 received Ad26.COV2.S at low or high dose, single or two shots; about 5 received placebo; per-sample allocation not given. Samples came from day 63 after the first vaccine or placebo injection. Sequenced by immunoSEQ multiplex PCR; TCRdb stores in-frame clones only, minus some. This sample has hundreds of thousands of clones, with about 87% found just once.

The clonotype comes from a person between 18 and 65 years old who received the Ad26.COV2.S COVID-19 vaccine or a placebo. The chain combines TRBV11-2 with TRBJ2-1; TRBD2 is a possible D gene (6 bases). The material sequenced was peripheral blood, taken in a trial of Ad26.COV2.S vaccine versus placebo. CDR3 amino acids: CASMLGRGNNEQFF. The CDR3 DNA reads as TGTGCCAGCATGCTCGGGCGGGGAAACAATGAGCAGTTCTTC.